This T cell receptor (beta chain) was found in a study of human T cells and chemical hapten exposure. TCRdb ran MiXCR on the RACE reads and lists one entry per CDR3 protein. The table lists around 380,000 distinct CDR3 sequences, approximately 5.1% of them singletons. Time point defined: patch test 1, 2 weeks after DPC sensitization. Sample treatment: therapeutic diphenylcyclopropenone sensitization with weekly scalp DPC. The CDR3 covers 15 residues. With V trimmed by 4 bases and J by 7 bases, 11 bases remained unmatched. CDR1 is MNHEY, CDR2 SMNVEV, per germline (reference sequence). This clonotype has ten or more counts.

Source: whole blood, taken in connection with sensitization to the hapten diphenylcyclopropenone (DPC). The V gene is TRBV27, the J gene TRBJ2-7; 9 bases agree with TRBD2. The sequence derives from a woman between 50 and 59 years old with alopecia areata. Some clones in this sample may be carry-over from other donors' samples. The CDR3 DNA reads TGTGCCAGCAGTTCTAGGCTAGGACTAGCGAAGGAGCAGTACTTC. This sequence encodes CASSSRLGLAKEQYF.